This T cell receptor beta chain was identified in a study of beta chain features in type 1 diabetes. The CDR3 runs to 15 residues. V was pared by 6 bases and J by 3 bases, with 17 bases between. Germline V lookup: CDR1 MNHNS, CDR2 SASEGT. This clone showed up just once. Antigen unknown. Findings of the study overall: Naive, central memory and Treg TCRB repertoires seemed to resemble each other more closely in patients than they did in healthy donors. Cells with high TCR expression could be over-represented by cDNA sequencing.

What was sequenced were expressed TCRB transcripts, since all of the isolated RNA had been reverse transcribed. Assay: immunoSEQ multiplex PCR; the TCRdb copy retains only in-frame clones and omits some. The table lists 200,000 to 250,000 clones, around 9.6% of them singletons. CD4+ cells of the naive, central memory, regulatory and stem cell-like memory types were sorted via CD45RO/CCR7/CD25/CD127/CD95/CD27. The purity of all sorted populations exceeded 95%. The sequence was obtained from a woman between 18 and 29 years old in good health. This rearrangement joins TRBV6-1 to TRBJ1-1; D might be TRBD1 (5 bases). Sequencing was carried out using naive CD4+ T cells from blood. The CDR3 sequence is CASSLRAIRDTEAFF. DNA of the CDR3: TGTGCCAGCAGCTTAAGAGCTATCAGGGACACTGAAGCTTTCTTT.